One and the same sample provided the 8 T cell receptor beta chains below, sequenced in a study of T cells after yellow fever vaccination. TCRdb used MiXCR to reprocess the 5' RACE reads, holding one entry per CDR3 protein. The data show over 110,000 distinct CDR3 sequences, roughly 8% seen once. The sample consisted of CD4+ T cells sorted from PBMCs, taken 5 days after the yellow fever booster vaccination. The receptor set was obtained from a young man who received the YFV17D yellow fever vaccine.

The sample holds many counts of this clonotype. The rearrangement joins TRBV7-9 to TRBJ2-1; the match to TRBD2 covers 7 bases. This CDR3 has 15 amino acids. From germline, CDR1 is SEHNR and CDR2 FQNEAQ (reference sequence). V gave up 1 base and J gave up 9 bases; unmatched junction bases: 9. This chain's CDR3 is CASSLEGGTTAEQFF. CDR3 sequence (DNA): TGTGCCAGCAGCTTAGAAGGTGGGACTACCGCTGAGCAGTTCTTC.

In this sample, this clonotype turned up many times. The chain combines TRBV20-1 with TRBJ2-1; either TRBD1 or TRBD2 may supply D (5 bases each). Germline CDR1 DFQATT, CDR2 SNEGSKA (reference sequence). CDR3 length: 16 residues. Trimming pared 1 base from V and 7 bases from J, leaving 20 bases between. CDR3: CSARAGTGGPGNEQFF. The CDR3 nucleotides are TGCAGTGCTAGAGCGGGAACAGGTGGGCCTGGGAATGAGCAGTTCTTC.

Of note for this clonotype: At one end the junction does not follow the germline gene, possibly because of a read error. This chain connects TRBV3-1 to TRBJ2-7; TRBD2 might be the D (6 bases). Germline lookup yields CDR1 LGHDT and CDR2 YNNKEL (reference sequence). This CDR3 has 17 residues. Here the CDR3 DNA reads TGTGCCTGCAGCCAAGATGCGGGATACCTCCCCCCTTACGAGCAGTACTTC. Protein product: CACSQDAGYLPPYEQYF.

This clonotype was observed many times. V is TRBV24-1 and J is TRBJ2-6; no firm D call. This CDR3 has 16 amino acids. From germline, CDR1 is KGHDR and CDR2 SFDVKD. The V end was cut by 3 bases, the J end by 4 bases, with 12 bases between. CDR3 protein: CATSDPTSLGANVLTF. The CDR3 nucleotides read TGTGCCACCAGTGATCCAACGTCCCTCGGGGCCAACGTCCTGACTTTC.

This clonotype occurred many times. The CDR3 is CSARIHSATNYGYTF. CDR3 in DNA: TGCAGTGCCAGGATTCACTCGGCTACTAACTATGGCTACACCTTC. This rearrangement joins TRBV20-1 to TRBJ1-2; D remains unclear. Germline V lookup: CDR1 DFQATT, CDR2 SNEGSKA (reference sequence). V was cut by 6 bases and J by 0 bases, with 17 bases left in between. The CDR3 contains 15 residues.

Many counts were recorded for this clonotype. This chain links TRBV12-3 or TRBV12-4 with TRBJ2-5; no clear D gene. There are 15 residues in the CDR3. The ends were cut back, 1 base at V and 5 bases at J, with 14 bases in the middle. CDR3 protein: CASSLVPWIGETQYF. The CDR3 coding sequence is TGTGCCAGCAGTTTAGTTCCCTGGATAGGGGAGACCCAGTACTTC.

This clonotype was seen repeatedly, ten times or more. The chain has TRBV5-1 and TRBJ2-1; perhaps TRBD2 as D (5 bases). Germline loops: CDR1 SGHRS, CDR2 YFSETQ. The ends were cut back, 7 bases at V and 5 bases at J, with 19 bases in the middle. The CDR3 is 15 residues long. The CDR3 sequence: CASATIGAGNNEQFF. The CDR3 DNA reads TGCGCCAGCGCCACTATAGGTGCGGGTAACAATGAGCAGTTCTTC.

There are many counts of this clonotype. The V gene is TRBV28, the J gene TRBJ2-1; tentative D call: TRBD2 (6 bases). Germline V CDR1 and CDR2: MDHEN, SYDVKM. Between the trimmed V and J ends, which lost 5 bases and 10 bases, there was a span of 21 bases. CDR3 length equals 15 residues. This CDR3 is CASSRAGLRGIEQFF. CDR3 sequence (DNA): TGTGCCAGCAGTAGAGCGGGCCTTAGAGGAATCGAGCAGTTCTTC.